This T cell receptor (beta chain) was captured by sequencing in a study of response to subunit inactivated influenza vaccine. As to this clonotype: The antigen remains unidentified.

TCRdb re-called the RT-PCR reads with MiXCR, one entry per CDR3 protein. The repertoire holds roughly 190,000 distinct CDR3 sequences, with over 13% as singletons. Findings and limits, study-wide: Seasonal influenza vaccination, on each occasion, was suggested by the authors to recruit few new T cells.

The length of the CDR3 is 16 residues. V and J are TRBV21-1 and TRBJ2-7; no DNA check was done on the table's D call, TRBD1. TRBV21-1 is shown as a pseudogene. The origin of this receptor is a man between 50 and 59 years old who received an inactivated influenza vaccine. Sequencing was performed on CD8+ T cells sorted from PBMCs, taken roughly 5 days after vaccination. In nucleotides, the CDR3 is TGTGCCAGCAGCAAAGTCGCGGGACAGGTGTCCTACGAGCAGTACTTC. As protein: CASSKVAGQVSYEQYF.